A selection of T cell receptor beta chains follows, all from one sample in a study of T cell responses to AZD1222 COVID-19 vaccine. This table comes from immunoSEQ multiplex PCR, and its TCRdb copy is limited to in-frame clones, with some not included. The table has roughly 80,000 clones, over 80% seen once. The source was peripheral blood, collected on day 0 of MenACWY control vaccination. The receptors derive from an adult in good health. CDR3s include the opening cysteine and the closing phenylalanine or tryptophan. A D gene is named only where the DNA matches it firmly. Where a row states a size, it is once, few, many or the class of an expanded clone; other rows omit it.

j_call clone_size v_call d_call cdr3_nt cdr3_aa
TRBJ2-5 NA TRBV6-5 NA TGTGCCAGCAGCCCCGCCTCTTCTCTGGAGACCCAGTACTTC CASSPASSLETQYF
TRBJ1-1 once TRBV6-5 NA TGTGCCTCTGGGAGGGGCGCGAACACTGAAGCTTTCTTT CASGRGANTEAFF
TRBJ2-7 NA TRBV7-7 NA TGTGCCAGCAGCCGAGGGACCTCCTACGAGCAGTACTTC CASSRGTSYEQYF
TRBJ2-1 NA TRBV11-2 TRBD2 TGTGCCAGCAGGGCCCAAGGACTAGCGACCAATGAGCAGTTCTTC CASRAQGLATNEQFF
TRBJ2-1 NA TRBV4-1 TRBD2 TGCGCCAGCAGCCCTCGGGAGGGCTTCAACAATGAGCAGTTCTTC CASSPREGFNNEQFF
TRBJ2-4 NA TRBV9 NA TGTGCCAGCAGCGTAGCGGCTGATGAAAACATTCAGTACTTC CASSVAADENIQYF
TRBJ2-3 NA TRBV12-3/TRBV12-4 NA TGTGCCAGCATCGCACAACAAACAGATACGCAGTATTTT CASIAQQTDTQYF
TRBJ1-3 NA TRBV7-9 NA TGTGCCAGCAGCGGCACAGGGAAAGGAAACACCATATATTTT CASSGTGKGNTIYF
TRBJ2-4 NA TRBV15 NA TGTGCCACCAGTATCCGTGGGCCCAAAAACATTCAGTACTTC CATSIRGPKNIQYF
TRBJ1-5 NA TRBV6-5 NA TGTGCCAGCAGTTACTCGGGGGAGCAGCCCCAGCATTTT CASSYSGEQPQHF
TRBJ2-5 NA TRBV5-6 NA TGTGCCAGCAGAAAGGACCCAGGACGTATAGAGACCCAGTACTTC CASRKDPGRIETQYF
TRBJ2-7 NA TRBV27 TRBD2 TGTGCCAGCAGTTTACTAGGTAGCGGGGGCACGATCTACGAGCAGTACTTC CASSLLGSGGTIYEQYF
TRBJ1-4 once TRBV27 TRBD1 TGTGCCAGCAGGACAGGGAATGAAAAACTGTTTTTT CASRTGNEKLFF
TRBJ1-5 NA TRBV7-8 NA TGTGCCAGCACCCCCGGGGACATCTCTCAGCCCCAGCATTTT CASTPGDISQPQHF
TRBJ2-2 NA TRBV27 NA TGTGCCAGCAGTTTATCGGGCGGGGAGCTGTTTTTT CASSLSGGELFF
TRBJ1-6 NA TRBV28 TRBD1 TGTGCCAGCAGTTTAGGCAACAGGGGGCCAATTTATTCACCCCTCCACTTT CASSLGNRGPIYSPLHF
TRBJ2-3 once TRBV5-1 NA TGCGCCAGCAGCTTGCGCGGGGTCAGCACAGATACGCAGTATTTT CASSLRGVSTDTQYF
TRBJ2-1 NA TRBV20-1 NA TGCGTACGGGGTTTCTACAATGAGCAGTTCTTC CVRGFYNEQFF
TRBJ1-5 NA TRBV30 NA TGTGCCTGGAGTGGACGGACTTATAGCAATCAGCCCCAGCATTTT CAWSGRTYSNQPQHF
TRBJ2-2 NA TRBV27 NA TGTGCCAGCAGTTTAGACCAACCGAGCGGGACCGGGGAGCTGTTTTTT CASSLDQPSGTGELFF